Presented here are 21 T cell receptor beta chains from one specimen sequenced in a study of identical twins. Via MiXCR, TCRdb re-called the 5' RACE reads, giving one row per CDR3 protein. The repertoire has some 1,600,000 distinct CDR3 sequences, about 31% of them found once; the top ten carry about 0.3%. The specimen sequenced was cord blood. All receptors come from a newborn girl in good health.

This clonotype was found a few times. The chain recombines TRBV6-6 with TRBJ1-1, with D uncertain. This CDR3 comprises 14 residues. V gave up 1 base and J gave up 2 bases, with 8 bases separating them. CDR1 is MNHNY, CDR2 SVGAGI, per germline (reference sequence). CDR3 loop: CASSYYPGNTEAFF. Here the CDR3 DNA reads TGTGCCAGCAGTTACTACCCAGGAAACACTGAAGCTTTCTTT.

This clonotype was picked up a small number of times. The chain is built from TRBV28 and TRBJ2-7, with D possibly matching TRBD1 (5 bases). Germline CDR1 reads MDHEN; CDR2 reads SYDVKM. V gave up 1 base and J gave up 3 bases, with 10 bases separating them. The CDR3 consists of 14 residues. CDR3 loop: CASSLYRTLYEQYF. In nucleotides, the CDR3 is TGTGCCAGCAGTTTATACAGGACCCTCTACGAGCAGTACTTC.

This clonotype was seen at least ten times. For the CDR3, the DNA is TGCACCGTACGGACAGGGTCCTATGGCTACACCTTC. It translates to CTVRTGSYGYTF. The V and J genes are TRBV29-1 and TRBJ1-2, with TRBD1 identical over 8 bases. The CDR3 totals 12 residues. The germline V gene encodes CDR1 SQVTM and CDR2 ANQGSEA.

The rearrangement links TRBV6-2 or TRBV6-3 to TRBJ1-1; 11 nucleotides match TRBD1. Germline-derived CDR1 and CDR2 are MNHEY and SVGEGT. This CDR3 is built from 16 residues. V trimming: 0 bases; J trimming: 4 bases; junction bases outside the gene matches: 4. The CDR3 spells CASSYSTGQGGTEAFF. CDR3 nucleotides: TGTGCCAGCAGTTACTCGACGGGACAGGGGGGCACTGAAGCTTTCTTT.

In this sample, this clonotype turned up a few times. This chain's CDR3 is CAISVEMNTEAFF. For the CDR3, the DNA is TGTGCCATCAGTGTGGAGATGAACACTGAAGCTTTCTTT. The chain joins TRBV10-3 to TRBJ1-1; D uncertain. V lost 4 bases, J lost 0 bases, and 6 bases lay in between. Germline assignment: CDR1 ENHRY and CDR2 SYGVKD. This CDR3 has 13 residues.

This clonotype was observed a few times. The V call is TRBV20-1, the J call TRBJ2-1; TRBD2 matches 9 bases. The CDR3 loop spans 17 amino acids. Germline V CDR1 and CDR2: DFQATT, SNEGSKA (reference sequence). After removal of 1 base from V and 6 bases from J, the junction contained 13 bases not matched to a gene. CDR3 nucleotide sequence: TGCAGTGCTAGAGCAGGGGTGGAGCGGGAGGTAATCAATGAGCAGTTCTTC. It specifies CSARAGVEREVINEQFF.

The CDR3 here is CASSERLSQETQYF. CDR3 coding DNA: TGTGCCAGCAGTGAAAGGCTCTCCCAAGAGACCCAGTACTTC. The chain has TRBV2 and TRBJ2-5; no clear D. CDR3 length: 14 amino acids. Germline loops: CDR1 SNHLY, CDR2 FYNNEI. V dropped 2 bases and J dropped 1 base, with 8 bases sitting between them. The full variable domain, rest sourced from reference TRBV2 and TRBJ2-5, is EPEVTQTPSHQVTQMGQEVILRCVPISNHLYFYWYRQILGQKVEFLVSFYNNEISEKSEIFDDQFSVERPDGSNFTLKIRSTKLEDSAMYFCASSERLSQETQYFGPGTRLLVL.

J is TRBJ2-4 and V is TRBV2, with a tentative D call TRBD1 (5 bases). The CDR3 runs to 13 residues. CDR1 SNHLY and CDR2 FYNNEI come from the germline V gene. The V gene lost 11 bases and the J gene lost 0 bases, with 11 bases spanning the gap. CDR3 sequence (DNA): TGTGCCGGCCTGGGGCTAGCCAAAAACATTCAGTACTTC. It codes for CAGLGLAKNIQYF. Looking up the rest from reference TRBV2 and TRBJ2-4 gives the full variable domain: EPEVTQTPSHQVTQMGQEVILRCVPISNHLYFYWYRQILGQKVEFLVSFYNNEISEKSEIFDDQFSVERPDGSNFTLKIRSTKLEDSAMYFCAGLGLAKNIQYFGAGTRLSVL.

The J gene is TRBJ1-5, the V gene TRBV20-1, with a possible D match to TRBD1 (6 bases). The CDR3 runs 14 residues. V was trimmed by 4 bases and J by 2 bases, leaving 12 bases between them. Germline V lookup: CDR1 DFQATT, CDR2 SNEGSKA (reference sequence). In DNA form, the CDR3 reads TGCAGTGCTAACGAGGCAGGGGGCAATCAGCCCCAGCATTTT. Amino acids: CSANEAGGNQPQHF.

This clonotype has only a few counts. V gene TRBV20-1 combines with J gene TRBJ1-6; D is ambiguous. Germline V gene lookup returns CDR1 DFQATT and CDR2 SNEGSKA (reference sequence). The CDR3 runs 12 residues. V lost 7 bases and J lost 8, with 12 bases in between. The CDR3 reads CSVAVVDSPLHF. In nucleotides, the CDR3 is TGCAGTGTGGCGGTTGTGGATTCACCCCTCCACTTT.

Concerning this clonotype itself: The junction does not match germline at one end; this may be a read error. The V call is TRBV9, the J call TRBJ1-2; the match to TRBD1 covers 7 bases. The CDR3 has 15 amino acids. Germline V CDR1 and CDR2: SGDLS, YYNGEE. As DNA, the CDR3 is TGTGCCAGCAGCGTAGGCAACACAGGGGCCTATGACTACACCTTC. This codes for CASSVGNTGAYDYTF. Based on the CDR3 plus reference TRBV9 and TRBJ1-2, the full variable domain is DSGVTQTPKHLITATGQRVTLRCSPRSGDLSVYWYQQSLDQGLQFLIQYYNGEERAKGNILERFSAQQFPDLHSELNLSSLELGDSALYFCASSVGNTGAYDYTFGSGTRLTVV.

The CDR3 region is CASSRLAGPSYEQYF. DNA for the CDR3: TGCGCCAGCAGTAGGCTAGCGGGCCCCTCCTACGAGCAGTACTTC. This chain connects TRBV10-2 to TRBJ2-5; 8 bases agree with TRBD2. The J call could be wrong; TRBJ2-7 is a better fit for the DNA end. The CDR3 covers 15 residues. Germline CDR1 reads WSHSY; CDR2 reads SAAADI.

This clonotype has a handful of counts. The chain links TRBV14 to TRBJ2-1, with TRBD2 as a possible D gene (6 bases). V lost 1 base, J lost 5 bases, and 18 bases lay in between. Germline lookup yields CDR1 SGHDN and CDR2 FVKESK. The CDR3 runs 17 residues. CDR3 sequence (DNA): TGTGCCAGCAGCCAAGCTGTCCCGCGGAGGGCGAACAATGAGCAGTTCTTC. It codes for CASSQAVPRRANNEQFF.

This clonotype was recorded many times. The chain is built from TRBV11-2 and TRBJ2-7; D gene uncertain. CDR3 length: 13 residues. CDR1 and CDR2 (germline): SGHAT, FQNNGV. V lost 2 bases to trimming and J lost 4 bases, with 9 bases between them. The CDR3, as DNA: TGTGCCAGCAGCTTATCCCCTCATTACGAGCAGTACTTC. This codes for CASSLSPHYEQYF. The whole variable domain, filled in from reference TRBV11-2 and TRBJ2-7, reads EAGVAQSPRYKIIEKRQSVAFWCNPISGHATLYWYQQILGQGPKLLIQFQNNGVVDDSQLPKDRFSAERLKGVDSTLKIQPAKLEDSAVYLCASSLSPHYEQYFGPGTRLTVT.

This clonotype was seen only a few times. This chain uses TRBV9 with TRBJ2-1, with a weak D call TRBD2 (6 bases). Trimming took off 0 bases at V and 3 bases at J, with 10 bases between the two ends. Germline V gene data show CDR1 as SGDLS and CDR2 as YYNGEE. The CDR3 sequence is 15 residues long. The CDR3 sequence is CASSVGAGFYNEQFF. DNA for the CDR3: TGTGCCAGCAGCGTAGGAGCGGGCTTCTACAATGAGCAGTTCTTC.

This clonotype was seen only a few times. The genes are TRBV20-1 and TRBJ2-3; possibly TRBD2 for D (6 bases). CDR3 size: 16 residues. The germline V and J ends were trimmed by 0 bases and 0 bases, with 13 bases remaining between them. CDR1 and CDR2 from the germline V gene are DFQATT and SNEGSKA (reference sequence). For the CDR3, the DNA is TGCAGTGCTAGAGAATCGCTAGCGCGTAGCACAGATACGCAGTATTTT. It translates to CSARESLARSTDTQYF.

The table lists this clonotype with a few counts. The chain has TRBV10-1 and TRBJ2-1; TRBD2 might be the D (5 bases). Germline V CDR1 and CDR2: WNHNN, SYGVQD (reference sequence). The V and J ends lost 5 bases and 1 base respectively, with 12 bases between them. The CDR3 totals 15 residues. The CDR3 region is CASSPDQRSYNEQFF. The CDR3 bases are TGCGCCAGCAGTCCCGATCAGCGGTCCTACAATGAGCAGTTCTTC.

The table lists this clonotype with a few counts. The V gene is TRBV20-1, the J gene TRBJ2-7; 8 bases are shared with TRBD1. The CDR3 extends over 19 amino acids. With 6 bases clipped from V and 4 bases from J, the junction kept 26 bases outside the gene matches. CDR1 is DFQATT and CDR2 is SNEGSKA in the germline V gene (reference sequence). The CDR3 coding sequence is TGCAGTGCCGTGCCTAGGGACAGGATACTAGCAATGCGTCCTTACGAGCAGTACTTC. The encoded protein is CSAVPRDRILAMRPYEQYF.

This clonotype came up a few times. The chain uses TRBV28 and TRBJ2-1; unclear D gene. The CDR3 is made up of 16 amino acids. CDR1 and CDR2 (germline): MDHEN, SYDVKM. V was clipped by 2 bases and J by 1 base, with 12 bases between them. CDR3 in DNA: TGTGCCAGCAGTTTAAACCCCGGCAGGTCCTACAATGAGCAGTTCTTC. This sequence encodes CASSLNPGRSYNEQFF.

This clonotype was observed many times. The gene calls are TRBV28 and TRBJ2-3, with 8 positions matching TRBD1. The CDR3 covers 12 residues. CDR1 is MDHEN and CDR2 is SYDVKM in the germline V gene. Germline trimming cut 8 bases from V and 5 bases from J; bases unmatched to any gene: 3. CDR3 nucleotide sequence: TGTGCCAGCCGACAGGGGTTAGATACGCAGTATTTT. Residues: CASRQGLDTQYF.

This clonotype came up a few times. The chain uses TRBV3-1 and TRBJ2-1, with 8 bases fitting TRBD2. The J call may be incorrect, as the DNA end agrees better with TRBJ2-7. The germline V gene encodes CDR1 LGHDT and CDR2 YNNKEL (reference sequence). The length of the CDR3 is 15 residues. The CDR3 region is CASSLLAVKYNEQYF. The CDR3 DNA reads as TGTGCCAGCAGCCTACTAGCGGTGAAATACAATGAGCAGTACTTC.